This T cell receptor (beta chain) is from a study of OX40 agonist ivuxolimab in advanced cancers. Study in general: Subjects had a mean age of roughly 60 years, with a range of roughly 23 to 80; 82.7% were male. Regarding the study as a whole: Dose levels from 0.1 to 3.0 mg/kg saw CD4+ and CD8+ blood T cells expand clonally by week 6. There were, on average, more expanded clones in CD8+ T cells than in CD4+.

As for this clone: Its antigen is not known.

The V gene end was trimmed by 3 bases and the J gene end by 0 bases; junction bases not matched to a gene: 15. CDR3 length: 20 residues. Germline-derived CDR1 and CDR2 are LNHNV and YYDKDF (reference sequence). The table came from immunoSEQ multiplex PCR; TCRdb's copy has only in-frame clones and leaves some out. The sample yields about 89,000 clones, roughly 93% seen once. Sequences were derived from CD4+ or CD8+ T cells sorted from blood, sampled in a trial of the OX40 agonist ivuxolimab. The chain couples TRBV15 to TRBJ2-4; 9 bases agree with TRBD2. The clonotype originates from an adult with an advanced solid tumor such as melanoma, head and neck, liver or kidney cancer. The DNA of the CDR3 is TGTGCCACCAGCAGGGAGAGGGCTAGCGGGACCTTTTCAGCCAAAAACATTCAGTACTTC. Protein sequence: CATSRERASGTFSAKNIQYF. Looking up the rest from reference TRBV15 and TRBJ2-4 gives the full variable domain: DAMVIQNPRYQVTQFGKPVTLSCSQTLNHNVMYWYQQKSSQAPKLLFHYYDKDFNNEADTPDNFQSRRPNTSFCFLDIRSPGLGDTAMYLCATSRERASGTFSAKNIQYFGAGTRLSVL.